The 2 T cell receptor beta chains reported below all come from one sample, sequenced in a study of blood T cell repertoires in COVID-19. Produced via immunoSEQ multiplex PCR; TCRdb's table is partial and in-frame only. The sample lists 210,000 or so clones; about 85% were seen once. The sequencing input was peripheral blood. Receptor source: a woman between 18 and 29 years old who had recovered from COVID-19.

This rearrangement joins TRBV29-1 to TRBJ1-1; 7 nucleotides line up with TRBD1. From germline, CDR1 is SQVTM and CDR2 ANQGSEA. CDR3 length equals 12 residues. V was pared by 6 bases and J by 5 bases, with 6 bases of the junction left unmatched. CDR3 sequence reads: CSVRGLETEAFF. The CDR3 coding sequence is TGCAGCGTCAGGGGGTTAGAAACTGAAGCTTTCTTT. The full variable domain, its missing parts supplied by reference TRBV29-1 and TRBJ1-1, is SAVISQKPSRDICQRGTSLTIQCQVDSQVTMMFWYRQQPGQSLTLIATANQGSEATYESGFVIDKFPISRPNLTFSTLTVSNMSPEDSSIYLCSVRGLETEAFFGQGTRLTVV.

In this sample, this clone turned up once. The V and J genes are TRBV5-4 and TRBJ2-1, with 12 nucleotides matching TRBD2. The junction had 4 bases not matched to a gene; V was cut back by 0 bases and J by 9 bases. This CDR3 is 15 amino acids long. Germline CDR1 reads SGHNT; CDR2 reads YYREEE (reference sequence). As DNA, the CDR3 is TGTGCCAGCAGCTTGGCGGCTAGCGGGAGGGGTGAGCAGTTCTTC. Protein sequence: CASSLAASGRGEQFF.